The 16 T cell receptor beta chains listed next were all sequenced from one sample in a study of control samples from healthy donors and cancer patients. Assay used: immunoSEQ multiplex PCR; TCRdb lists only in-frame clones, some missing. The sample holds under 20,000 clones, roughly 80% seen once. Specimen: PBMCs. The receptors stem from a man older than 75 with head and neck cancer.

The chain is built from TRBV9 and TRBJ2-1, with unresolved D. The germline V gene encodes CDR1 SGDLS and CDR2 YYNGEE. V lost 0 bases and J 0 bases, leaving 7 bases between the germline ends. The CDR3 covers 15 residues. CDR3 amino acids: CASSVEASSYNEQFF. The CDR3, as DNA: TGTGCCAGCAGCGTAGAGGCGAGCTCCTACAATGAGCAGTTCTTC.

The genes are TRBV7-9 and TRBJ1-1; D may be TRBD1 (5 bases). Per the germline V gene, CDR1 is SEHNR and CDR2 is FQNEAQ (reference sequence). CDR3 size: 13 residues. The V end was cut by 5 bases, the J end by 4 bases, with 11 bases between. The CDR3 DNA follows: TGTGCCAGCAGCAAAAGTGGGGGCACTGAAGCTTTCTTT. Its protein is CASSKSGGTEAFF.

The rearrangement uses TRBV7-9 and TRBJ1-2, with D maybe TRBD1 (6 bases). The germline V gene encodes CDR1 SEHNR and CDR2 FQNEAQ (reference sequence). This CDR3 is 15 amino acids long. The V and J ends lost 4 bases and 5 bases respectively, with 17 bases between them. The CDR3 DNA reads as TGTGCCAGCAGCTCCCCTCCTAAGGGGGAATATGGCTACACCTTC. Its translation: CASSSPPKGEYGYTF.

The chain has TRBV28 and TRBJ2-7; 8 bases are shared with TRBD2. V was pared by 8 bases and J by 5 bases, with 8 bases of the junction left unmatched. The CDR3 sequence is 13 residues long. The germline CDR1 and CDR2 sequences are MDHEN and SYDVKM. The chain's CDR3 is CASPVAGLDEQYF. CDR3 DNA sequence: TGTGCCAGCCCGGTAGCGGGGTTGGACGAGCAGTACTTC.

This chain links TRBV3-1 (or the pseudogene TRBV3-2) with TRBJ1-2, with D perhaps matching TRBD1 (6 bases). The CDR3 is 14 amino acids. Looked up from germline, CDR1 is LGHDT and CDR2 is YNNKEL (reference sequence). V shed 4 bases and J shed 4 bases, with 13 bases lying between them. The CDR3 region is CASSPGALGYGYTF. The CDR3 coding sequence is TGTGCCAGCAGCCCAGGGGCCTTGGGCTATGGCTACACCTTC.

The chain carries TRBV24-1 and TRBJ1-3; D unclear. The germline V gene has CDR1 KGHDR and CDR2 SFDVKD. The CDR3 has 12 residues. V lost 5 bases and J 6 bases, leaving 7 bases between the germline ends. CDR3 in DNA: TGTGCCACCAGTGGAGAGGAAAACACCATATATTTT. It encodes CATSGEENTIYF.

The CDR3 is CASSPPSLAMANEQFF. In nucleotides, the CDR3 is TGTGCCAGCTCACCCCCGTCGCTAGCGATGGCCAATGAGCAGTTCTTC. This sequence joins TRBV18 and TRBJ2-1; tentative D call: TRBD2 (6 bases). The CDR3 has 16 residues. Germline CDR1 reads KGHSH; CDR2 reads LQKENI. The V end lost 3 bases, the J end lost 6 bases, and 18 bases lay between the germline ends.

The rearrangement uses TRBV6-5 and TRBJ2-1, with D tentatively TRBD2 (6 bases). Germline CDR1 is MNHEY and CDR2 is SVGAGI. The germline V and J ends were trimmed by 2 bases and 15 bases, with 20 bases remaining between them. The CDR3 has 14 amino acids. CDR3 in DNA: TGTGCCAGCAGTTACGACTCCTATCTCAGGGAGGCGTTCTTC. Encoded protein: CASSYDSYLREAFF.

The chain has TRBV12-3 or TRBV12-4 and TRBJ2-3, with a weak D call TRBD1 (7 bases). V lost 6 bases and J lost 8, with 15 bases in between. CDR3 length equals 13 residues. This CDR3 reads CASRDAGGGTQYF. The DNA for the CDR3 is TGTGCCAGCAGGGACGCAGGGGGAGGTACGCAGTATTTT.

On this clone itself: The junction and the germline gene differ at one end; a read error may be behind it. Other DNA sequences in this sample translate to the same CDR3. This sequence joins TRBV10-3 and TRBJ1-2, with D unclear. The CDR3 loop spans 16 amino acids. CDR1 is ENHRY, CDR2 SYGVKD, per germline. The CDR3 here is CAISESTVSLNYGYTF. In nucleotides, the CDR3 is TGTGCCATCAGCGAGTCGACCGTCAGCCTTAACTATGGCTACACCTTC.

A remark on this clone: An end of the junction does not agree with germline; a read error may underlie this. The rearrangement links TRBV13 to TRBJ2-1, with a possible D match to TRBD1 (6 bases). This CDR3 has 17 residues. Germline CDR1 reads PRHDT; CDR2 reads FYEKMQ (reference sequence). CDR3 nucleotides: TGTGCCAGCAGCTTAGTCAGGGGACCTCAGTCCTTCAATGAGCAGTTCTTC. It codes for CASSLVRGPQSFNEQFF.

This chain uses TRBV3-1 (or the pseudogene TRBV3-2) with TRBJ2-7, with TRBD2 as a possible D gene (6 bases). This CDR3 has 13 residues. Per germline, CDR1 LGHDT and CDR2 YNNKEL (reference sequence). Trimming cost V 4 bases and J 5 bases, with 12 bases left between them. CDR3 sequence (DNA): TGTGCCAGCAGCCGAATTTGGGGGGACGAGCAGTACTTC. Translating gives CASSRIWGDEQYF.

This clone occurred a few times. The V gene is TRBV3-1 (or the pseudogene TRBV3-2), the J gene TRBJ1-4; D gene unclear. Trimming took 3 bases from V and 10 from J, leaving 9 bases between them. From germline, CDR1 is LGHDT and CDR2 YNNKEL (reference sequence). This CDR3 contains 12 residues. The CDR3 here is CASSHGEGKLFF. The CDR3 DNA follows: TGTGCCAGCAGCCACGGAGAGGGAAAACTGTTTTTT.

V usage is TRBV14 and J usage is TRBJ2-7, with 9 bases lining up with TRBD1. The junction had 5 bases not matched to a gene; V was cut back by 4 bases and J by 1 base. The germline V gene has CDR1 SGHDN and CDR2 FVKESK. This CDR3 has 15 residues. CDR3 loop: CASSRTGGASYEQYF. Written as DNA, the CDR3 is TGTGCCAGCAGCCGTACAGGGGGCGCGTCCTACGAGCAGTACTTC.

The chain is built from TRBV18 and TRBJ2-3; maybe TRBD2 (6 bases). This CDR3 is 15 amino acids long. Trimming left V 5 bases short and J 1 base short, with 13 bases between. Per germline, CDR1 KGHSH and CDR2 LQKENI. CDR3 region: CASSRLAYGTDTQYF. DNA for the CDR3: TGTGCCAGCTCAAGGCTAGCGTATGGCACAGATACGCAGTATTTT.

The chain carries TRBV4-1 and TRBJ2-1; D unclear. Trimming cost V 3 bases and J 0 bases, with 15 bases left between them. CDR3 length: 17 amino acids. Germline V gene lookup returns CDR1 MGHRA and CDR2 YSYEKL. The CDR3 region has the DNA TGCGCCAGCAGCCAGCTAGGCATGGGTTTCTCCTACAATGAGCAGTTCTTC. Translation gives CASSQLGMGFSYNEQFF.